This is a list of T cell receptor beta chains from one sample in a study of T-cell reconstitution after alpha-beta-depleted transplantation in children. TCRdb called the PCR reads again in MiXCR, with one record for every CDR3 protein. The table includes about 360,000 distinct CDR3 sequences, roughly 14% detected once. Specimen: PBMCs, collected from the stem cell graft. These receptors originate from a human donor who donated a stem cell graft to a child with Fanconi anemia. Each CDR3 is given with its conserved first and last residue. A D gene is named only where the DNA matches it firmly. The size field is filled for only some rows; it gives once, few, many or a size class.

CDR3 protein,CDR3 DNA,V gene,J gene,D gene,clone size
CASSLIGRGHGYTF,TGTGCCAGCAGCTTAATTGGCAGGGGGCACGGCTACACCTTC,TRBV7-2,TRBJ1-2,TRBD1,few
CASSRLLSVGDEKLFF,TGCGCCAGCAGCCGCCTACTCAGTGTGGGAGATGAAAAACTGTTTTTT,TRBV4-3,TRBJ1-4,.,.
CASSLEQGGTGELFF,TGTGCCAGCAGTTTAGAACAGGGAGGCACCGGGGAGCTGTTTTTT,TRBV12-3/TRBV12-4,TRBJ2-2,.,few
CASSQDGRSTDTQYF,TGCGCCAGCAGCCAAGATGGCAGAAGCACAGATACGCAGTATTTT,TRBV4-3,TRBJ2-3,.,.
CASSLSYSNQPQHF,TGTGCCAGCAGTCTCTCTTATAGCAATCAGCCCCAGCATTTT,TRBV28,TRBJ1-5,.,.
CSAAAAGGETQYF,TGCAGTGCTGCCGCAGCGGGGGGTGAGACCCAGTACTTC,TRBV20-1,TRBJ2-5,TRBD2,.
CASSSQGFDTEAFF,TGCGCCAGCAGCTCTCAGGGCTTTGACACTGAAGCTTTCTTT,TRBV5-1,TRBJ1-1,.,few
CASSSQGASQNTEAFF,TGCGCCAGCAGCTCCCAGGGCGCTTCCCAGAACACTGAAGCTTTCTTT,TRBV5-1,TRBJ1-1,.,.
CSGGVSNQPQHF,TGCAGTGGGGGTGTTAGCAATCAGCCCCAGCATTTT,TRBV20-1,TRBJ1-5,.,.
CASSLTLGETQYF,TGTGCCAGCAGCCTAACTTTGGGAGAGACCCAGTACTTC,TRBV7-8,TRBJ2-5,.,few
CASSIGLQLNSGNTIYF,TGTGCCAGTAGTATTGGACTCCAGCTCAACTCTGGAAACACCATATATTTT,TRBV19,TRBJ1-3,.,few
CAGIRYEQYF,TGTGCTGGAATTAGATACGAGCAGTACTTC,TRBV19,TRBJ2-7,.,few
CASSSWGSNQPQHF,TGTGCCAGCAGCTCATGGGGGTCTAATCAGCCCCAGCATTTT,TRBV9,TRBJ1-5,.,many
CASSPQTDRGPFQETQYF,TGCGCCAGCAGCCCCCAGACCGACAGGGGGCCTTTCCAAGAGACCCAGTACTTC,TRBV4-3,TRBJ2-5,TRBD1,few
CASEVLRYNEKLFF,TGTGCCAGTGAAGTTTTGAGATATAATGAAAAACTGTTTTTT,TRBV7-9,TRBJ1-4,.,few
CASSHALRVARTYTQYF,TGTGCCAGCAGCCATGCCCTTAGAGTAGCCCGAACCTATACGCAGTATTTT,TRBV7-6,TRBJ2-3,.,.
CASSYDGTYGYTF,TGTGCCAGCAGTTACGATGGGACTTATGGCTACACCTTC,TRBV6-5,TRBJ1-2,.,few
CASGQGSAGANVLTF,TGTGCCAGCGGACAGGGGAGCGCTGGGGCCAACGTCCTGACTTTC,TRBV6-2/TRBV6-3,TRBJ2-6,TRBD1,many
CASSRRGEISYEQYF,TGTGCCAGCAGCCGTCGAGGGGAGATATCCTACGAGCAGTACTTC,TRBV4-2,TRBJ2-7,.,.
CATSDGQSNQPQHF,TGTGCCACCAGTGACGGACAGTCCAATCAGCCCCAGCATTTT,TRBV24-1,TRBJ1-5,.,.
CASSFGGGIQETQYF,TGCGCCAGCAGCTTTGGCGGGGGCATCCAAGAGACCCAGTACTTC,TRBV5-1,TRBJ2-5,.,many
CASKGTSGVYQFF,TGTGCCAGTAAAGGGACTAGCGGGGTTTATCAGTTCTTC,TRBV19,TRBJ2-1,TRBD2,few
CASSYTGTWEGETQYF,TGTGCCAGCAGCTATACCGGGACCTGGGAGGGAGAGACCCAGTACTTC,TRBV5-6,TRBJ2-5,TRBD2,many
CASSLGGAQGNEQFF,TGTGCCAGCAGCCTAGGGGGGGCCCAGGGGAATGAGCAGTTCTTC,TRBV6-1,TRBJ2-1,.,.
CSARDSRPAFF,TGCAGTGCTAGAGACAGCCGCCCAGCTTTCTTT,TRBV20-1,TRBJ1-1,.,many
CASSLGGATNEKLFF,TGTGCCAGCAGTTTAGGAGGTGCAACTAATGAAAAACTGTTTTTT,TRBV12-3/TRBV12-4,TRBJ1-4,.,.
CASSPIGPNSPLHF,TGTGCCAGCAGTCCCATTGGGCCCAATTCACCCCTCCACTTT,TRBV12-3/TRBV12-4,TRBJ1-6,.,few
CASSLKLIDQYNEQFF,TGTGCCAGCTCACTCAAACTCATCGACCAATACAATGAGCAGTTCTTC,TRBV18,TRBJ2-1,.,.
CATSREVAKNIQYF,TGTGCCACCAGCAGAGAGGTAGCCAAAAACATTCAGTACTTC,TRBV15,TRBJ2-4,.,many
CASSLFGVRSPLHF,TGTGCCAGCAGCTTATTCGGGGTGAGGTCACCCCTCCACTTT,TRBV7-8,TRBJ1-6,.,.
CASSSQGPNEKLFF,TGCGCCAGCAGCTCCCAGGGGCCCAATGAAAAACTGTTTTTT,TRBV5-1,TRBJ1-4,.,.
CSPTPSGSDEQFF,TGCAGCCCCACGCCTAGCGGAAGCGATGAGCAGTTCTTC,TRBV29-1,TRBJ2-1,TRBD2,once